What follows are 23 T cell receptor beta chains derived from one specimen sequenced in a study of shared clonotypes between healthy human individuals. TCRdb's copy holds only in-frame clones and misses some; the assay was immunoSEQ multiplex PCR. In the table there are about 700,000 clones, roughly 94% of which are singletons. Naive CD8 cells were CD45RO-negative, positively selected for CCR7, excluding terminally differentiated effector memory CD45RA+ cells. Sequenced material: naive CD8+ T cells sorted from blood. All receptors derive from a man aged 25 to 40 in good health.

In regard to this clone: Mismatch with germline at one junction end may stem from a read error. V is TRBV27 and J is TRBJ2-3; 12 bases align to TRBD1. Germline CDR1 reads MNHEY; CDR2 reads SMNVEV (reference sequence). The CDR3 has 16 residues. CDR3 nucleotide sequence: TGTGCCAGCAGTGCCCAGGGGACAGGGGGCTCAGAGACGCAGTATTTT. As protein: CASSAQGTGGSETQYF.

CDR3 DNA: TGTGCCAGCAGCTTAGGGCAGAACATCTACAATGAGCAGTTCTTC. Residues: CASSLGQNIYNEQFF. The chain joins TRBV13 to TRBJ2-1; D ambiguous. Trimming cost V 0 bases and J 3 bases, with 9 bases left between them. There are 15 residues in the CDR3. Germline assignment: CDR1 PRHDT and CDR2 FYEKMQ (reference sequence).

In this sample, this clone turned up once. The genes are TRBV4-2 and TRBJ1-4; D ambiguous. V shed 6 bases and J shed 8 bases, with 19 bases lying between them. Germline V CDR1 and CDR2: LGHNA, YNFKEQ. This CDR3 comprises 15 residues. This chain's CDR3 is CASRQRAQNTEKLFF. The CDR3 DNA sequence: TGTGCCAGCAGACAGCGTGCGCAGAATACAGAAAAACTGTTTTTT.

The V gene is TRBV27, the J gene TRBJ1-1; D may be TRBD1 (5 bases). The V end lost 10 bases, the J end lost 3 bases, and 18 bases lay between the germline ends. The V gene's germline CDR1 is MNHEY and CDR2 SMNVEV (reference sequence). CDR3 length: 14 amino acids. The CDR3 protein is CATRSGWGDTEAFF. The CDR3 nucleotides read TGTGCCACGAGGTCGGGGTGGGGGGACACTGAAGCTTTCTTT.

This chain connects TRBV7-9 to TRBJ2-3; TRBD2 aligns across 14 bases. This CDR3 is built from 15 residues. Germline assignment: CDR1 SEHNR and CDR2 FQNEAQ (reference sequence). Trimming removed 5 bases from V and 4 bases from J; junction bases left unmatched: 2. The CDR3 here is CASSKGLAGADTQYF. CDR3 coding DNA: TGTGCCAGCAGCAAGGGACTAGCGGGAGCAGATACGCAGTATTTT.

The V call is TRBV7-9, the J call TRBJ2-5; D perhaps matches TRBD1 (5 bases). Matching the DNA end better, TRBJ2-7 makes the J call doubtful. The CDR3 has 14 amino acids. CDR1 and CDR2 from the germline V gene are SEHNR and FQNEAQ (reference sequence). DNA for the CDR3: TGTGCCAGCAGCTTAGGTGACAGATACTACGAGCAGTACTTC. It specifies CASSLGDRYYEQYF.

The chain couples TRBV6-6 to TRBJ2-7; D unresolved. V lost 2 bases to trimming and J lost 2 bases, with 10 bases between them. CDR1 and CDR2 (germline): MNHNY, SVGAGI (reference sequence). The CDR3 loop spans 14 amino acids. The chain's CDR3 is CASSYAPETYEQYF. The CDR3 DNA reads as TGTGCCAGCAGTTACGCTCCAGAGACCTACGAGCAGTACTTC.

V usage is TRBV4-1 and J usage is TRBJ1-4; D is undetermined. CDR1 and CDR2 (germline): MGHRA, YSYEKL. Trimming shortened V by 2 bases and J by 6 bases, and 7 bases separated the two germline ends. The CDR3 covers 13 residues. The CDR3, as DNA: TGCGCCAGCAGCCAATCGCCGTATGAAAAACTGTTTTTT. Residues: CASSQSPYEKLFF.

The V and J genes are TRBV11-3 and TRBJ2-2; perhaps TRBD1 as D (5 bases). This CDR3 region has 14 residues. Germline loops: CDR1 SGHNT, CDR2 YENEEA. Trimming took off 5 bases at V and 1 base at J, with 8 bases between the two ends. CDR3 DNA sequence: TGTGCCAGCAGCCACAGGCTGAACACCGGGGAGCTGTTTTTT. This codes for CASSHRLNTGELFF.

V usage is TRBV27 and J usage is TRBJ2-5, with unresolved D. The CDR3 length is 15 residues. Trimming shortened V by 5 bases and J by 2 bases, and 15 bases separated the two germline ends. In germline, CDR1 is MNHEY, CDR2 SMNVEV (reference sequence). In DNA, the CDR3 is TGTGCCAGCAGTCGAGGACCGGTAGGGCAAGAGACCCAGTACTTC. It translates to CASSRGPVGQETQYF.

This chain connects TRBV9 to TRBJ2-7; TRBD2 aligns across 10 bases. This CDR3 contains 15 residues. V shed 3 bases and J 3 bases; nucleotides not matched to a gene: 6. Germline values: CDR1 SGDLS, CDR2 YYNGEE. For the CDR3, the DNA is TGTGCCAGCAGCGGAAGCGGGAGGGCTAGCTACGAGCAGTACTTC. Translation: CASSGSGRASYEQYF.

The chain uses TRBV7-9 and TRBJ2-3; 8 nucleotides align to TRBD1. The CDR3 is made up of 15 amino acids. V was clipped by 3 bases and J by 5 bases; unmatched bases: 7. Germline V gene sequence: CDR1 SEHNR, CDR2 FQNEAQ (reference sequence). CDR3: CASSFPGTGQDTQYF. As DNA, the CDR3 is TGTGCCAGCAGCTTCCCCGGGACAGGACAAGATACGCAGTATTTT.

This clone was detected only a few times. V gene TRBV11-2 combines with J gene TRBJ2-1, with 9 bases aligning to TRBD1. The CDR3 has 14 residues. J gave up 7 bases and V 6 bases, and 7 bases lay outside the gene matches. Germline V gene lookup returns CDR1 SGHAT and CDR2 FQNNGV. In DNA, the CDR3 is TGTGCCAGCAGAACCCCCGGGACAGGGAATGAGCAGTTCTTC. Its protein is CASRTPGTGNEQFF.

J is TRBJ2-1 and V is TRBV27, with D tentatively TRBD1 (6 bases). Germline assignment: CDR1 MNHEY and CDR2 SMNVEV (reference sequence). CDR3 length: 14 residues. Trimming shortened V by 4 bases and J by 6 bases, and 13 bases separated the two germline ends. The CDR3 nucleotides read TGTGCCAGCAGTTCCAGGGGAGAGTTCAATGAGCAGTTCTTC. This translates into CASSSRGEFNEQFF.

The chain couples TRBV4-2 to TRBJ2-7; 7 bases map to TRBD1. The CDR3 totals 14 residues. Germline V lookup: CDR1 LGHNA, CDR2 YNFKEQ. V lost 4 bases to trimming and J lost 3 bases; unmatched junction nucleotides: 6. CDR3: CASSPGQNVYEQYF. As DNA, the CDR3 is TGTGCCAGCAGCCCGGGACAGAACGTCTACGAGCAGTACTTC.

The chain carries TRBV15 and TRBJ2-4, with D possibly TRBD1 on 5 matching bases. V was pared by 0 bases and J by 3 bases, with 15 bases between. CDR1 LNHNV and CDR2 YYDKDF come from the germline V gene (reference sequence). CDR3 length: 17 residues. CDR3 sequence reads: CATSRDFDSLGKNIQYF. The CDR3 region has the DNA TGTGCCACCAGCAGAGATTTCGACAGTCTAGGCAAAAACATTCAGTACTTC.

The gene calls are TRBV7-9 and TRBJ2-7; 11 nucleotides match TRBD1. Germline V gene data show CDR1 as SEHNR and CDR2 as FQNEAQ (reference sequence). CDR3 length equals 16 residues. The V segment lost 0 bases and the J segment 5 bases; nucleotides outside the gene matches: 6. Here the CDR3 reads CASSLAWDRGSDEQYF. The DNA for the CDR3 is TGTGCCAGCAGCTTAGCCTGGGACAGGGGGTCGGACGAGCAGTACTTC.

The chain combines TRBV29-1 with TRBJ2-3; 8 bases line up with TRBD2. CDR3 length equals 18 residues. V was clipped by 2 bases and J by 1 base; unmatched bases: 14. The germline V gene has CDR1 SQVTM and CDR2 ANQGSEA. The DNA for the CDR3 is TGCAGCGTTGAATTCCCAGCGGGAGCCTCCACGGGCACAGATACGCAGTATTTT. Protein sequence: CSVEFPAGASTGTDTQYF.

This clone has a handful of counts. The same CDR3 is also encoded by other DNA sequences in this sample. Here the CDR3 DNA reads TGCAGTGCTAGAGAAGAGACCCAGTACTTC. This encodes CSAREETQYF. The rearrangement links TRBV20-1 to TRBJ2-5; D unclear. The CDR3 spans 10 residues. CDR1 is DFQATT, CDR2 SNEGSKA, per germline (reference sequence). Trimming removed 0 bases from V and 4 bases from J, with 0 bases in between.

The CDR3 DNA reads TGTGCCAGCAGTTGGAGTGTGGTAAACACAGATACGCAGTATTTT. It translates to CASSWSVVNTDTQYF. This chain links TRBV5-6 with TRBJ2-3; D gene ambiguous. This CDR3 has 15 residues. V was trimmed by 5 bases and J by 2 bases, leaving 15 bases between them. CDR1 and CDR2 from the germline V gene are SGHDT and YYEEEE.

Only one count was recorded for this clone. The chain employs TRBV19 and TRBJ1-1, with 8 bases aligning to TRBD1. With 1 base clipped from V and 5 bases from J, the junction kept 6 bases outside the gene matches. Germline lookup yields CDR1 LNHDA and CDR2 SQIVND (reference sequence). The CDR3 spans 15 residues. The DNA for the CDR3 is TGTGCCAGTAGTATAGTCGGACAGGGTTTGACTGAAGCTTTCTTT. Translating it yields CASSIVGQGLTEAFF.

V is TRBV7-2 and J is TRBJ1-1; D ambiguous. CDR3 length: 14 amino acids. In germline, CDR1 is SGHTA, CDR2 FQGNSA. V lost 5 bases to trimming and J lost 0 bases, with 10 bases between them. The CDR3 DNA follows: TGTGCCAGCAGCCGACCATCGGTGAACACTGAAGCTTTCTTT. This translates into CASSRPSVNTEAFF.

This chain connects TRBV7-9 to TRBJ2-5, with 12 positions matching TRBD1. Germline CDR1 SEHNR, CDR2 FQNEAQ (reference sequence). V gave up 3 bases and J gave up 5 bases; unmatched junction bases: 10. The CDR3 is made up of 17 amino acids. CDR3 sequence: CASSFRGQGASGETQYF. The CDR3 DNA reads as TGTGCCAGCAGCTTTAGGGGACAGGGGGCCTCGGGGGAGACCCAGTACTTC.